This T cell receptor (beta chain) stems from a study of spatial heterogeneity in lung cancer. Study as a whole: Detection consistently yielded more beta chains than alpha chains. Study-wide findings and caveats: Intratumoral expanded alpha and beta TCR counts were found to track tumor mutation counts. Estimation of coverage gave values of around 7% for alpha and over 11% for beta chains in tumor T cells.

Time point defined: sample taken at primary tumor resection. 72 TRACERx patients with early, untreated non-small cell lung cancer donated samples. The study tagged each TCR cDNA molecule with a unique molecular identifier. TCRdb re-derived calls from the 5' RACE reads in MiXCR, one entry per CDR3 protein. Of about 3,600 distinct CDR3 sequences in the sample, over 4% were seen once. The length of the CDR3 is 12 residues. Per the germline V gene, CDR1 is MNHEY and CDR2 is SMNVEV (reference sequence). The V end was cut by 8 bases, the J end by 2 bases, with 10 bases between. This clonotype is medium-sized within its sample. Its antigen is not identified.

This specimen was lung tumor tissue, taken at surgery. The clonotype was recovered from a female donor with early-stage non-small cell lung cancer. The gene calls are TRBV27 and TRBJ2-7; D is undetermined. The DNA for the CDR3 is TGTGCCAGCTGGCCCTTACCCTACGAGCAGTACTTC. Its translation: CASWPLPYEQYF.